A single sample is the source of the 15 T cell receptor beta chains below, sequenced in a study of tumor-infiltrating lymphocytes in localized non-small cell lung cancer. The method was immunoSEQ multiplex PCR; TCRdb's version includes in-frame clones alone and lacks a portion of them. The sample contains 8,000 to 10,000 clones, around four fifths of which appear only once. Sample: lung tumor tissue. These receptors were obtained from a human donor with non-small cell lung cancer.

This clone is medium-sized by share. The chain uses TRBV27 and TRBJ1-5, with D uncertain. Germline loops: CDR1 MNHEY, CDR2 SMNVEV (reference sequence). V lost 2 bases, J lost 2 bases, and 10 bases lay in between. The CDR3 runs 15 residues. CDR3 sequence reads: CASSLRAGGNQPQHF. CDR3 DNA sequence: TGTGCCAGCAGTTTAAGAGCAGGCGGCAATCAGCCCCAGCATTTT.

This clone showed up just a few times. The rearrangement uses TRBV19 and TRBJ1-3; possibly TRBD1 for D (6 bases). The V end was cut by 1 base, the J end by 7 bases, with 14 bases between. The V gene's germline CDR1 is LNHDA and CDR2 SQIVND (reference sequence). This CDR3 has 15 residues. The CDR3 region is CASSIGRDNRNTIYF. In nucleotides, the CDR3 is TGTGCCAGTAGTATAGGTCGGGACAATCGGAACACCATATATTTT.

This sequence joins TRBV29-1 and TRBJ2-1, with TRBD2 as a possible D gene (6 bases). Germline CDR1 is SQVTM and CDR2 is ANQGSEA. This CDR3 is built from 11 residues. The germline V and J ends were trimmed by 7 bases and 10 bases, with 14 bases remaining between them. The DNA for the CDR3 is TGCAGCGCCAGACTAGATTGGGAGCAGTTCTTC. It is translated as CSARLDWEQFF.

The rearrangement uses TRBV7-6 and TRBJ2-5, with 9 positions matching TRBD2. The CDR3 is made up of 14 amino acids. Germline CDR1 and CDR2: SGHVS and FNYEAQ. With 8 bases clipped from V and 5 bases from J, the junction kept 9 bases outside the gene matches. CDR3 residues: CASQFVAGEETQYF. The CDR3 coding sequence is TGTGCCAGCCAATTCGTAGCGGGAGAGGAGACCCAGTACTTC.

The chain uses TRBV7-2 and TRBJ2-5; no firm D call. Per germline, CDR1 SGHTA and CDR2 FQGNSA. The V and J ends lost 5 bases and 4 bases respectively, with 11 bases between them. The CDR3 extends over 13 amino acids. Here the CDR3 DNA reads TGTGCCAGCAGCAAGGAGCATCTAGAGACCCAGTACTTC. This encodes CASSKEHLETQYF.

V is TRBV30 and J is TRBJ1-5, with 7 bases aligning to TRBD1. Looked up from germline, CDR1 is GTSNPN and CDR2 is SVGIG (reference sequence). With V trimmed by 3 bases and J by 1 base, 3 bases remained unmatched. There are 14 residues in the CDR3. The CDR3 reads CAWRGGQSNQPQHF. The CDR3 DNA follows: TGTGCCTGGAGGGGGGGACAGAGCAATCAGCCCCAGCATTTT.

The gene calls are TRBV4-2 and TRBJ2-7; 9 nucleotides match TRBD2. V lost 0 bases to trimming and J lost 3 bases; unmatched junction nucleotides: 12. The CDR3 loop spans 18 amino acids. The V gene's germline CDR1 is LGHNA and CDR2 YNFKEQ. CDR3 region: CASSQDGDPTSGDYEQYF. The CDR3 bases are TGTGCCAGCAGCCAAGATGGGGACCCGACTAGCGGCGACTACGAGCAGTACTTC.

The rearrangement uses TRBV7-9 and TRBJ2-2; TRBD1 might be the D (5 bases). The V gene lost 0 bases and the J gene lost 0 bases, with 5 bases spanning the gap. The CDR3 runs to 15 residues. Germline lookup yields CDR1 SEHNR and CDR2 FQNEAQ (reference sequence). CDR3 region: CASSLAGPNTGELFF. CDR3 nucleotide sequence: TGTGCCAGCAGCTTAGCGGGGCCGAACACCGGGGAGCTGTTTTTT.

In this sample, this clone turned up a few times. V usage is TRBV9 and J usage is TRBJ1-1; 10 bases are a match to TRBD1. The trim removed 3 bases at V and 6 bases at J, leaving 11 bases unmatched. The length of the CDR3 is 16 residues. CDR1 is SGDLS and CDR2 is YYNGEE in the germline V gene. CDR3 protein: CASSGTKTGGQAEAFF. CDR3 DNA sequence: TGTGCCAGCAGCGGGACGAAGACAGGGGGCCAGGCTGAAGCTTTCTTT.

In this sample, this clone is medium-sized (0.01 to 0.1%). The V and J genes are TRBV6-6 and TRBJ1-2, with TRBD1 matching over 7 bases. CDR1 is MNHNY and CDR2 is SVGAGI in the germline V gene (reference sequence). The trim removed 7 bases at V and 4 bases at J, leaving 15 bases unmatched. The CDR3 spans 16 residues. CDR3 sequence (DNA): TGTGCCAGCAAATCACGGGAAAGACAGGGTGGCTATGGCTACACCTTC. As protein: CASKSRERQGGYGYTF.

This clone showed up just a few times. The rearrangement joins TRBV15 to TRBJ1-2; the D is unclear. The V gene's germline CDR1 is LNHNV and CDR2 YYDKDF (reference sequence). V was clipped by 5 bases and J by 4 bases, with 20 bases between them. The length of the CDR3 is 16 residues. The CDR3 region has the DNA TGTGCCACCAGCTGTCTTTGGTGTGGAAAGACCTATGGCTACACCTTC. It yields the protein CATSCLWCGKTYGYTF.

This chain connects TRBV28 to TRBJ2-3; D unresolved. V lost 7 bases and J 6 bases, leaving 14 bases between the germline ends. CDR1 and CDR2 (germline): MDHEN, SYDVKM. The CDR3 extends over 13 amino acids. CDR3 sequence reads: CASTTRVKDTQYF. The CDR3 nucleotides read TGTGCCAGCACCACAAGGGTCAAGGATACGCAGTATTTT.

This clone was counted a single time. The chain links TRBV20-1 to TRBJ1-5; tentative D call: TRBD1 (5 bases). CDR3 size: 11 residues. Germline CDR1 DFQATT, CDR2 SNEGSKA (reference sequence). The V and J ends lost 3 bases and 11 bases respectively, with 11 bases between them. CDR3 in DNA: TGCAGTGCTAGGGAGCAGGGAACCCAGCATTTT. It codes for CSAREQGTQHF.

The chain carries TRBV28 and TRBJ1-4; D ambiguous. The CDR3 is 14 residues long. The V end was cut by 3 bases, the J end by 4 bases, with 9 bases between. The germline gives CDR1 MDHEN, CDR2 SYDVKM. CDR3 sequence: CASSFRVLNEKLFF. CDR3 sequence (DNA): TGTGCCAGCAGTTTCCGGGTTCTTAATGAAAAACTGTTTTTT.

The CDR3 DNA sequence: TGTGCCAGCAGCTTACCGCGGATTCGGCTAGCGGAGCAAGAGACCCAGTACTTC. It translates to CASSLPRIRLAEQETQYF. The rearrangement joins TRBV7-9 to TRBJ2-5, with 7 bases fitting TRBD2. Germline CDR1 and CDR2: SEHNR and FQNEAQ (reference sequence). With 2 bases clipped from V and 2 bases from J, the junction kept 14 bases outside the gene matches. This CDR3 spans 18 amino acids. Filled out from reference TRBV7-9 and TRBJ2-5, the complete variable domain reads DTGVSQNPRHKITKRGQNVTFRCDPISEHNRLYWYRQTLGQGPEFLTYFQNEAQLEKSRLLSDRFSAERPKGSFSTLEIQRTEQGDSAMYLCASSLPRIRLAEQETQYFGPGTRLLVL.